In its sample, the clone carrying this TCR beta chain was seen a few times. This record belongs to a study of CD8 T cells in Susac syndrome. RNA in amounts of about 0.5 to 1 ug was reverse transcribed with random hexamers. Amplification of TCR beta CDR3 spanned 54 Vbeta and 13 Jbeta via immunoSEQ multiplex PCR. One entry per CDR3 protein results from TCRdb running MiXCR on the immunoSEQ multiplex PCR reads. The data show about 130,000 distinct CDR3 sequences, approximately 94% seen once. The CDR3 has 14 amino acids. The ends were cut back, 9 bases at V and 3 bases at J, with 14 bases in the middle. The patients who served as multiple sclerosis controls were treatment-naive and had stable or active relapsing-remitting disease that fulfilled the revised McDonald criteria.

This chain connects TRBV12-3 or TRBV12-4 to TRBJ1-4, with TRBD1 as a possible D gene (5 bases). The source material was CD4+ T cells from PBMCs. The source of this sequence is a human donor with multiple sclerosis. The CDR3 loop is CASSSQGPNEKLFF. The CDR3 DNA reads TGTGCCAGTTCCTCTCAGGGCCCTAATGAAAAACTGTTTTTT.